Below, one T cell receptor (beta chain) is given with its context. Its matching antigen is unknown. Some clones are missing from TCRdb's copy, which holds only in-frame ones; the method was immunoSEQ multiplex PCR. The sample contains more than 150,000 clones, 88% of which appear only once. Between the trimmed V and J ends, which lost 6 bases and 0 bases, there was a span of 14 bases. The CDR3 sequence is 15 residues long. CDR1 and CDR2 (germline): SGHRS, YFSETQ. This specimen belongs to a study of T cell responses to AZD1222 COVID-19 vaccine. General study results and limits: Dominant at 160-218 and 743-854, vaccine-associated CD4 TCRs also spanned spike.

This chain connects TRBV5-1 to TRBJ2-3, with D possibly being TRBD2 (6 bases). This sequence was found in an adult who received the AZD1222 COVID-19 vaccine. Sequenced here: peripheral blood, sampled 28 days after the second AZD1222 dose. CDR3 region: CASTFSGSSTDTQYF. CDR3 sequence (DNA): TGCGCCAGCACTTTTAGCGGTTCTAGCACAGATACGCAGTATTTT. The variable domain in full, with the rest retrieved from reference TRBV5-1 and TRBJ2-3, is KAGVTQTPRYLIKTRGQQVTLSCSPISGHRSVSWYQQTPGQGLQFLFEYFSETQRNKGNFPGRFSGRQFSNSRSEMNVSTLELGDSALYLCASTFSGSSTDTQYFGPGTRLTVL.